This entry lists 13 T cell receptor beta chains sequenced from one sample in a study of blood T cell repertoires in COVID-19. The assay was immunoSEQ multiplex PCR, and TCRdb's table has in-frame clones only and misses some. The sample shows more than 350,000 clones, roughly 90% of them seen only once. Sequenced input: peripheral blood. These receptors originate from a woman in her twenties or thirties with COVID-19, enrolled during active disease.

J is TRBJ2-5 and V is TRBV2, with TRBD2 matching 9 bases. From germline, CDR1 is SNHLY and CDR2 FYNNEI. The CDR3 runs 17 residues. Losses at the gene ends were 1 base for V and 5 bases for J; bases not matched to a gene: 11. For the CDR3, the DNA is TGTGCCAGCAGTGAAGGATGGCCTAGCGGGGATGGGGAGACCCAGTACTTC. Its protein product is CASSEGWPSGDGETQYF.

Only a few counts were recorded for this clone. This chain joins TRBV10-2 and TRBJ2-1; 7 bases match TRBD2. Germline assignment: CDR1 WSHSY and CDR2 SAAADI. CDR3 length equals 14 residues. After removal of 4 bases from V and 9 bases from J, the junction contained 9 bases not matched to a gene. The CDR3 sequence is CASSVASGLSEQFF. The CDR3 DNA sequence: TGCGCCAGCAGTGTGGCTAGCGGCCTTAGTGAGCAGTTCTTC.

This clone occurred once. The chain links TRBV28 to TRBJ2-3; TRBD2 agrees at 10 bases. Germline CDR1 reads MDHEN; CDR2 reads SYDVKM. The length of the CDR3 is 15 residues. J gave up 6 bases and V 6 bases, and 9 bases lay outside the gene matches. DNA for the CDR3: TGTGCCAGCAGGAGCGGGGGGGCCCTCGCCGATACGCAGTATTTT. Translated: CASRSGGALADTQYF.

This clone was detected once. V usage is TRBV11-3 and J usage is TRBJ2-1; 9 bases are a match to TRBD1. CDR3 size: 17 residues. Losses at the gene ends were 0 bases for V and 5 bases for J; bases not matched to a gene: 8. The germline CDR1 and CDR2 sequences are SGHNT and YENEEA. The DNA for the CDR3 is TGTGCCAGCAGCTTAGAGGGGGGACAGGGTTATAACAATGAGCAGTTCTTC. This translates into CASSLEGGQGYNNEQFF. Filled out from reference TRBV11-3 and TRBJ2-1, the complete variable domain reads EAGVVQSPRYKIIEKKQPVAFWCNPISGHNTLYWYLQNLGQGPELLIRYENEEAVDDSQLPKDRFSAERLKGVDSTLKIQPAELGDSAVYLCASSLEGGQGYNNEQFFGPGTRLTVL.

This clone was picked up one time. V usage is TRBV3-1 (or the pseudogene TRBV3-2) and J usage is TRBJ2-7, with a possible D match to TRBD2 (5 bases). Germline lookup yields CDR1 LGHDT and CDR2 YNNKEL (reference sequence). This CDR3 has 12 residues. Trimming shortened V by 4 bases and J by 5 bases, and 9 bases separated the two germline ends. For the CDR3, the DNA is TGTGCCAGCAGCCGTACGGGGAACGAGCAGTACTTC. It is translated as CASSRTGNEQYF.

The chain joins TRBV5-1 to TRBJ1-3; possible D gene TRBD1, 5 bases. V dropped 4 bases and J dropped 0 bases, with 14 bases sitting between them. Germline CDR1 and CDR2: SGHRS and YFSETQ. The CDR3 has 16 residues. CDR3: CASSPGDGGSGNTIYF. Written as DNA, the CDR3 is TGCGCCAGCAGCCCGGGGGACGGCGGCTCTGGAAACACCATATATTTT.

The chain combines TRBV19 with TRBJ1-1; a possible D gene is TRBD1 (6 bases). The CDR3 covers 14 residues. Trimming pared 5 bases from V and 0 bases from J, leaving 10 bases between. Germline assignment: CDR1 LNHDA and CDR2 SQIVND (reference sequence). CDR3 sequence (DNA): TGTGCCAGTAGTTGGACAGCAATGAACACTGAAGCTTTCTTT. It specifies CASSWTAMNTEAFF.

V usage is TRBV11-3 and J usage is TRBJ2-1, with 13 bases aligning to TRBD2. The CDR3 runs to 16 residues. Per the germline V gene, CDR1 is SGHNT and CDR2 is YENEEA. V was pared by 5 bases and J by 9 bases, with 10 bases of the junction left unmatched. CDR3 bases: TGTGCCAGCAGCACCCGGACTAGCGGGAGTTTCGGTGAGCAGTTCTTC. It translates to CASSTRTSGSFGEQFF.

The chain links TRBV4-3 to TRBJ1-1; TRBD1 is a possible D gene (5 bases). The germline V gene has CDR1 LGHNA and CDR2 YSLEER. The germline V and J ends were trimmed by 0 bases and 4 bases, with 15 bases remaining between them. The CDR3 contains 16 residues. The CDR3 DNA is TGCGCCAGCAGCCAAGATTCCGGGGGGAGGGGCACTGAAGCTTTCTTT. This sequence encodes CASSQDSGGRGTEAFF.

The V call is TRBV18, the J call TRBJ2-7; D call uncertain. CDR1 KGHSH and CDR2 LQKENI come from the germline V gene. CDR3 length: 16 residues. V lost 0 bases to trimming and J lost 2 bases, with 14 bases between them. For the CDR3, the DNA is TGTGCCAGCTCACCACCGTCCCTTTGGCAGACCTACGAGCAGTACTTC. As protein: CASSPPSLWQTYEQYF.

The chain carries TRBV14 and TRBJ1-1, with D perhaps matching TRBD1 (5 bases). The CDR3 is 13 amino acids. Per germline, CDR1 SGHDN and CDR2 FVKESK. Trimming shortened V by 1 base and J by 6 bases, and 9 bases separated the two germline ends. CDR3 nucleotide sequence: TGTGCCAGCAGCCAAGCAGGGCAGCCTGAAGCTTTCTTT. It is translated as CASSQAGQPEAFF.

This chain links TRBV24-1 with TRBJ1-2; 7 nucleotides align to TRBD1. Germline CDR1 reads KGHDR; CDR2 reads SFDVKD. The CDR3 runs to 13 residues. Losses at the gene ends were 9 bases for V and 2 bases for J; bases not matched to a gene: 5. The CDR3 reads CATAGQRNYGYTF. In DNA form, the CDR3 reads TGTGCCACCGCGGGACAGAGAAACTATGGCTACACCTTC.

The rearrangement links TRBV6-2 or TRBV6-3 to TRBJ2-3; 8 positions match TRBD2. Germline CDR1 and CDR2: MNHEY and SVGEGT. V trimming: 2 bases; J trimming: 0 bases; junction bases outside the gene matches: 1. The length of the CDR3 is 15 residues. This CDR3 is CASSYAGGSTDTQYF. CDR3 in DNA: TGTGCCAGCAGTTACGCGGGGGGAAGCACAGATACGCAGTATTTT.